A selection of T cell receptor beta chains follows, all from one sample in a study of blood T cell repertoires in COVID-19. Clones were read by immunoSEQ multiplex PCR, and TCRdb kept only the in-frame ones, dropping some. The data contain over 150,000 clones, 65% to 85% of them seen just once; the ten biggest clones take up roughly a fifth. Sequencing was done on a sample of peripheral blood. Every receptor here comes from a woman aged 70-85 years who had recovered from COVID-19. Both conserved end residues are part of each CDR3. A D gene is named only where the DNA matches it firmly. Not all rows give a size; the values are once, few, many and, for expanded clones, a class.

d_gene	v_gene	j_gene	abundance	CDR3aa	CDR3nt
NA	TRBV6-6	TRBJ2-4	NA	CASRTGPSAKNIQYF	TGTGCCAGCAGGACAGGCCCCAGTGCCAAAAACATTCAGTACTTC
NA	TRBV5-1	TRBJ2-7	NA	CASSPSTGPYEQYF	TGCGCCAGCAGCCCCAGTACAGGTCCCTACGAGCAGTACTTC
TRBD2	TRBV7-2	TRBJ2-4	NA	CASSPRSSGSTLAKNIQYF	TGTGCCAGCAGCCCTCGGAGTAGCGGGAGTACCCTAGCCAAAAACATTCAGTACTTC
NA	TRBV7-9	TRBJ2-7	NA	CASSSRGMESPYEQYF	TGTGCCAGCAGCTCCCGGGGGATGGAGTCCCCCTACGAGCAGTACTTC
NA	TRBV15	TRBJ1-1	NA	CATSTSTEAFF	TGTGCCACCAGCACCAGCACTGAAGCTTTCTTT
TRBD1	TRBV2	TRBJ1-2	NA	CASSRDRGPYGYTF	TGTGCCAGCAGCCGGGACAGGGGACCCTATGGCTACACCTTC
NA	TRBV11-2	TRBJ2-7	once	CASTPLAGEQYF	TGTGCCAGCACCCCTTTAGCCGGCGAGCAGTACTTC
TRBD1	TRBV28	TRBJ1-2	few	CASTPGDRGYYGYTF	TGTGCCAGCACACCGGGGGACAGGGGTTATTATGGCTACACCTTC
TRBD1	TRBV24-1	TRBJ2-7	NA	CATSDGTGDPYEQYF	TGTGCCACCAGTGATGGGACAGGGGACCCCTACGAGCAGTACTTC
TRBD1	TRBV7-9	TRBJ1-3	few	CASSSTTGTGASGNTIYF	TGTGCCAGCAGCTCGACAACCGGGACAGGGGCCTCTGGAAACACCATATATTTT
TRBD1	TRBV11-1	TRBJ2-7	few	CASSLPGDRGPYEQYF	TGTGCCAGCAGCCTCCCGGGGGACAGGGGGCCCTACGAGCAGTACTTC
NA	TRBV3-1/TRBV3-2	TRBJ2-7	NA	CASSQDPTPLLEQYF	TGTGCCAGCAGCCAAGACCCGACACCTCTACTGGAGCAGTACTTC
NA	TRBV3-1/TRBV3-2	TRBJ2-2	NA	CASSPRAGELFF	TGTGCCAGCAGCCCCCGCGCCGGGGAGCTGTTTTTT
TRBD2	TRBV4-1	TRBJ2-3	NA	CASSPRRLAGLTDTQYF	TGCGCCAGCAGCCCCCGGCGACTAGCGGGACTCACAGATACGCAGTATTTT
TRBD2	TRBV9	TRBJ2-2	NA	CASTSLAGGTGELFF	TGTGCCAGCACCTCTCTAGCGGGGGGGACCGGGGAGCTGTTTTTT
TRBD1	TRBV4-1	TRBJ2-7	NA	CASSPDRRSGEQYF	TGCGCCAGCAGCCCGGACAGGCGCTCGGGCGAGCAGTACTTC
NA	TRBV2	TRBJ2-4	once	CASSGLGAQNIQYF	TGTGCCAGCAGTGGACTAGGAGCCCAAAACATTCAGTACTTC
NA	TRBV5-1	TRBJ1-3	NA	CASSSTPTGGNTIYF	TGCGCCAGCAGCTCGACCCCCACGGGGGGAAACACCATATATTTT
NA	TRBV2	TRBJ1-4	NA	CASTIGRPTNEKLFF	TGTGCCAGCACGATCGGCAGGCCGACTAATGAAAAACTGTTTTTT
NA	TRBV15	TRBJ1-4	NA	CATSRGRAVTNEKLFF	TGTGCCACCAGCAGAGGCAGGGCCGTAACTAATGAAAAACTGTTTTTT
NA	TRBV6-2/TRBV6-3	TRBJ2-5	NA	CASSPGETQYF	TGTGCCAGCAGTCCCGGGGAGACCCAGTACTTC
NA	TRBV5-1	TRBJ2-2	NA	CASSLVPGSGELFF	TGCGCCAGCAGCTTGGTTCCAGGAAGCGGGGAGCTGTTTTTT
TRBD2	TRBV30	TRBJ2-5	NA	CAWSTSGGGETQYF	TGTGCCTGGAGCACTAGCGGGGGGGGAGAGACCCAGTACTTC
TRBD1	TRBV4-1	TRBJ1-4	few	CASSITRGRATNEKLFF	TGCGCCAGCAGCATAACCAGGGGGCGTGCAACTAATGAAAAACTGTTTTTT
TRBD2	TRBV5-1	TRBJ2-1	NA	CASSWGLAGSSYNEQFF	TGCGCCAGCAGCTGGGGGCTAGCGGGGAGCTCCTACAATGAGCAGTTCTTC
NA	TRBV5-1	TRBJ1-3	NA	CASSSDQGSGNTIYF	TGCGCCAGCAGCTCCGACCAGGGATCTGGAAACACCATATATTTT
TRBD1	TRBV5-4	TRBJ2-7	NA	CASSSRDRDYEQYF	TGTGCCAGCAGCTCCCGGGACAGGGACTACGAGCAGTACTTC
NA	TRBV5-6	TRBJ2-7	NA	CASNIPPYEQYF	TGTGCCAGCAACATACCCCCCTACGAGCAGTACTTC
TRBD2	TRBV4-2	TRBJ2-7	few	CASSLEAGGLAYEQYF	TGTGCCAGCAGCCTCGAAGCGGGAGGCCTAGCCTACGAGCAGTACTTC
TRBD1	TRBV5-6	TRBJ2-7	NA	CASRFAPQGAGYEQYF	TGTGCCAGCAGATTTGCCCCACAGGGGGCGGGCTACGAGCAGTACTTC
NA	TRBV18	TRBJ1-1	NA	CASSPSTIQGANTEAFF	TGTGCCAGCTCCCCCTCCACCATACAGGGTGCGAACACTGAAGCTTTCTTT
TRBD2	TRBV4-1	TRBJ2-3	NA	CASSQAPSGGSTDTQYF	TGCGCCAGCAGCCAGGCCCCTTCGGGAGGCAGCACAGATACGCAGTATTTT